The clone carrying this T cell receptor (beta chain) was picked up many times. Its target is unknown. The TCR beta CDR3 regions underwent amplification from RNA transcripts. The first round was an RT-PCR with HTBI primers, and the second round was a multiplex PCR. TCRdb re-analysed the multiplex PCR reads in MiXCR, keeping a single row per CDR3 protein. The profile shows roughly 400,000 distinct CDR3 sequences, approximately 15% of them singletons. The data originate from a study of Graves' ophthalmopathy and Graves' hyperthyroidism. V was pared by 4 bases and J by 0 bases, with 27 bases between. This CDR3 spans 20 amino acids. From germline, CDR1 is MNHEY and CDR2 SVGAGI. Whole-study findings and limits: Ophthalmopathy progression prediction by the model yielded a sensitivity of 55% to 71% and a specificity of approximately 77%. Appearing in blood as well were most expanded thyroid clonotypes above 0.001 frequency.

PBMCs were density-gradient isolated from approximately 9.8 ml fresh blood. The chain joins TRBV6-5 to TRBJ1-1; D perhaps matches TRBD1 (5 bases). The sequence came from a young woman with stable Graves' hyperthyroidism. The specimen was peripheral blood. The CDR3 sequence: CASSSFGRGRTGYVNTEAFF. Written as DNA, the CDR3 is TGTGCCAGCAGTTCCTTTGGGAGGGGCAGAACGGGGTATGTGAACACTGAAGCTTTCTTT.